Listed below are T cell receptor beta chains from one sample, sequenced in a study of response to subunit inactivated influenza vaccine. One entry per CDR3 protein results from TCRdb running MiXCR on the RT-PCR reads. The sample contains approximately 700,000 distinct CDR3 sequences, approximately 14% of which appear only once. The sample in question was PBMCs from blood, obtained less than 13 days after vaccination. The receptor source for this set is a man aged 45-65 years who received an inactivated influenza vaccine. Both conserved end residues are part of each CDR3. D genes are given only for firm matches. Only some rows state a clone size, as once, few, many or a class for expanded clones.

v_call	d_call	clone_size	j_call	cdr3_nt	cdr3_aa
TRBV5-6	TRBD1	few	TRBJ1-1	TGTGCCAGCAGTTCGGGACAGGGGGTCGGAAGGAACACTGAAGCTTTCTTT	CASSSGQGVGRNTEAFF
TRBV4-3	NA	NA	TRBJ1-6	TGCGCCAGCAGCTCTCTCGGGGGGGACCCCCTCCACTTT	CASSSLGGDPLHF
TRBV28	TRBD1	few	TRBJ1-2	TGTGCCAGCAGTTTACATGGACAGGGCGGAGGTTTCTATGGCTACACCTTC	CASSLHGQGGGFYGYTF
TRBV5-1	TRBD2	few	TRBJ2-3	TGCGCCAGCAGCTTGACAGCGGGAGCAGATACGCAGTATTTT	CASSLTAGADTQYF
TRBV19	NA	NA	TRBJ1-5	TGTGCCAGTACCCAAGGACAGTCTCAGCCCCAGCATTTT	CASTQGQSQPQHF
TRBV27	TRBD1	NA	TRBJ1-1	TGTGCCAGCGGGACCTCAGGGGGGAACACTGAAGCTTTCTTT	CASGTSGGNTEAFF
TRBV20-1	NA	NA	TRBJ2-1	TGCAGTGCTAGAGTGGGGTACAATGAGCAGTTCTTC	CSARVGYNEQFF
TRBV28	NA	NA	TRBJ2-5	TGTGCCAGCAGTTTCGGGACGCAGGGGACCCAGTACTTC	CASSFGTQGTQYF
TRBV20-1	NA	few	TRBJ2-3	TGCAGTGCTAGCCGGGACATTTCAGATACGCAGTATTTT	CSASRDISDTQYF
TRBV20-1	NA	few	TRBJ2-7	TGCAGTCCGGGGCAGGGGATTGACTTC	CSPGQGIDF
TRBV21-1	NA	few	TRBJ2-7	TGTGCCAGCAGCAAGGGACAGGGGTGCGAGCAGTACTTC	CASSKGQGCEQYF
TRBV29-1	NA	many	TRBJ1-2	TGCAGCGTTACCCCATTTTCCCAGAACTATGGCTACACCTTC	CSVTPFSQNYGYTF
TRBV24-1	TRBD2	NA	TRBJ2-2	TGTGCCACCAGTGACCCGCGGACTAGCACCGGGGAGCTGTTTTTT	CATSDPRTSTGELFF
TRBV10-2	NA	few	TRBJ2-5	TGCGCCAGCAGTGCGGTTGCGGAGACCCAGTACTTC	CASSAVAETQYF
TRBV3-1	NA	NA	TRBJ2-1	TGTGCCAGCAGCCAAGCGGGAGTGAGGAATGAGCAGTTCTTC	CASSQAGVRNEQFF
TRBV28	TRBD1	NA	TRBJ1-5	TGTGCCAGCAGTTCCCACAGGGGTAGCAATCAGCCCCAGCATTTT	CASSSHRGSNQPQHF
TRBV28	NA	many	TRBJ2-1	TGTGCCAGCAGTTCACCTGGTGCGCATCAGTACAATGAGCAGTTCTTC	CASSSPGAHQYNEQFF
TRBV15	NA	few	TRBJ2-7	TGTGCCACCAGCAGAGAGGGGGACTCCTTTAACTCCTACGAGCAGTACTTC	CATSREGDSFNSYEQYF
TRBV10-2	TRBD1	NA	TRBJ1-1	TGCGCCAGCAGTGAGGGCGCAGGGGGCACTGAAGCTTTCTTT	CASSEGAGGTEAFF
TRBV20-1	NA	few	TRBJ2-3	TGCAGTGTTACGTTAGCGGTACGTAACACAGATACGCAGTATTTT	CSVTLAVRNTDTQYF
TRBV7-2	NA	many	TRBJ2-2	TGTGCCAGCAGCTTAAGGTTGGGCCCCGGGGAGCTGTTTTTT	CASSLRLGPGELFF
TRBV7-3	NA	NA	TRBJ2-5	TGTGCCAGCAGCCTGAACCAATGGGGCCGTGGAGAGACCCAGTACTTC	CASSLNQWGRGETQYF
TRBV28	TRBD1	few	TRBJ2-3	TGTGCCAGCAGTGGACTGGACAGGGCAGATACGCAGTATTTT	CASSGLDRADTQYF
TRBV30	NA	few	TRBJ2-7	TGTGCCTGGAGTGGGGGGGTGGGTGGCGAGCAGTACTTC	CAWSGGVGGEQYF
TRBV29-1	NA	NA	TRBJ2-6	TGCAGCGTGGGGATAAGTGGGGCCAACGTCCTGACTTTC	CSVGISGANVLTF
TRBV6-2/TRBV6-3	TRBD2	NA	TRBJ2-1	TGTGCCAGCAGTTACTCCCTAGCGGGGTCCTACAATGAGCAGTTCTTC	CASSYSLAGSYNEQFF
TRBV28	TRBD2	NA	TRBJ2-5	TGTGCCAGCAGTTTATCGTTCGCGGGGGGGGAGGAGACCCAGTACTTC	CASSLSFAGGEETQYF
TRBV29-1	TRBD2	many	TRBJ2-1	TGCAGCGTCGGGAGGTCCTACAATGAGCAGTTCTTC	CSVGRSYNEQFF
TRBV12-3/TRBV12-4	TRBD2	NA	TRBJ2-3	TGTGCCAGCAGTTTTAACACGGGGGGGACAGATACGCAGTATTTT	CASSFNTGGTDTQYF
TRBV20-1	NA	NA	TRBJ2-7	TGCAGTGCTAGAGTGCCTTTAAACTACGAGCAGTACTTC	CSARVPLNYEQYF
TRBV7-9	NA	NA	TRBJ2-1	TGTGCCAGCAGCAGTTTTCTAGAGATTGGGAATGAGCAGTTCTTC	CASSSFLEIGNEQFF
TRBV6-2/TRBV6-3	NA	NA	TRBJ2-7	TGTGCCAGCAGTTACCCAGGGTATGGGTCCTACGAGCAGTACTTC	CASSYPGYGSYEQYF
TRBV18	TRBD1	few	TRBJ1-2	TGTGCCAGCTCACCTTCTTCAGGGGGAGAAGCTGGCTACACCTTC	CASSPSSGGEAGYTF
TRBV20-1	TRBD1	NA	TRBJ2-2	TGCAGTGCTAGTTGGGACAGGGGTACCGGGGAGCTGTTTTTT	CSASWDRGTGELFF
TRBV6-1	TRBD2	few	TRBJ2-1	TGTGCCAGCAGTGACCCCGGGACTAGCGGGACGAGTGAGCAGTTCTTC	CASSDPGTSGTSEQFF
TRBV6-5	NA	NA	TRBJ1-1	TGTGCCAGCAGTTACGCCCCCCAGGGATGGGACACTGAAGCTTTCTTT	CASSYAPQGWDTEAFF
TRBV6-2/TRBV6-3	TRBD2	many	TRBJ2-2	TGTGCCAGCAGTAGGGGACTAGACACCGGGGAGCTGTTTTTT	CASSRGLDTGELFF
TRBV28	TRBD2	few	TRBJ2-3	TGTGCCAGCGCAAACTTAGGACTAGCGGATACGCAGTATTTT	CASANLGLADTQYF
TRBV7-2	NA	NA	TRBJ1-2	TGTGCCAGCAGCCGTGGACATTCAGCTCTTTATGGCTACACCTTC	CASSRGHSALYGYTF
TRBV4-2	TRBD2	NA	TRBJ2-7	TGTGCCAGCAGCCAAGAGGGGAGACGAGTAGCGGGGGGCTGGGGACCTTACTCCTACGAGCAGTACTTC	CASSQEGRRVAGGWGPYSYEQYF
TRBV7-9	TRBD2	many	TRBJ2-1	TGTGCCAGCAGCTTTTTGGATAGCGGGGCTTACAATGAGCAGTTCTTC	CASSFLDSGAYNEQFF
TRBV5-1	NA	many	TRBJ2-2	TGCGCCAGCAGCACCGGACAGTACACCGGGGAGCTGTTTTTT	CASSTGQYTGELFF
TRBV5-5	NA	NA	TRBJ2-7	TGTGCCAGCAGCTTGCGCGACACAGGGTCCGCGAGCTCCTACGAGCAGTACTTC	CASSLRDTGSASSYEQYF
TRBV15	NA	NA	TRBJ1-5	TGTGCCACCAGCAGAGGTGCTGAGACAGCTTATAGCAATCAGCCCCAGCATTTT	CATSRGAETAYSNQPQHF
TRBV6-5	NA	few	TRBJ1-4	TGTGCCAGCAGTTACGGCGACAGCTCTAATGAAAAACTGTTTTTT	CASSYGDSSNEKLFF
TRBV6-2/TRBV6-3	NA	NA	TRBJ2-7	TGTGCCAGCAGTTACCCCTCGACAGGTTACGTCTCCTACGAGCAGTACTTC	CASSYPSTGYVSYEQYF
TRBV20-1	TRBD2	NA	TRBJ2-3	TGCAGTGCCAAACCTAGCGGTGCGTTGCATACGCAGTATTTT	CSAKPSGALHTQYF
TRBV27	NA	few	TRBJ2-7	TGTGCCAGCAGTTTAGGGTCCGACTACGAGCAGTACTTC	CASSLGSDYEQYF
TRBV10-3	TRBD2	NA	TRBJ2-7	TGTGCCATCAGTCAAAAAGCGGGAGCTTACGAGCAGTACTTC	CAISQKAGAYEQYF
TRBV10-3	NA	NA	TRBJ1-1	TGTGCCATCAGGCTCGGACACACGAACACTGAAGCTTTCTTT	CAIRLGHTNTEAFF